This T cell receptor beta chain was retrieved from a study of blood T cell repertoires in COVID-19 (dated by TCRdb to between 2020 and 2021). Background on the whole study: Samples covering the acute and convalescent phases of COVID-19 were provided by collaborators in the United States, Italy and Spain. Deeply sampled blood TCRbeta repertoires from subjects exposed to, actively infected with, or recovered from COVID-19 were included in the dataset. A de-identified subject ID, COVID-19 status, age in years and sex were almost always included in the sample metadata. The material from the prospective study consisted of cDNA or gDNA derived from T cells, B-cell-depleted T cells, or PBMCs. HLA class I and class II types, where available, came from metadata supplied by the sample provider rather than from assay-based typing. The repertoires were released in a freely available public database intended as a resource for research on the immune response to SARS-CoV-2. The samples were drawn from the first 160 participants of the ongoing ImmuneRACE study and from 1,254 subjects provided by 6 global collaborators. Overall study outcomes, separate from this receptor: How much clinical and demographic metadata was included differed by source and by participant, and the metadata was provided uncurated.

V is pared back by 6 bases and J by 4 bases, with 7 bases lying between the germline termini. CDR1 and CDR2 are drawn from the germline V gene: SNHLY, FYNNEI. Inclusive of the bounding cysteine and phenylalanine, the CDR3 is 11 residues long. The kept DNA is CDR3 alone, 33 bases in frame from the first base. Each collaborating institution followed its own protocols to collect whole blood in K2EDTA tubes. For TCRbeta analysis, collaborator samples were shipped as frozen whole blood, as isolated PBMCs, or as DNA extracted from either sample type. A note on this clone: What antigen it recognizes has not been identified. No per-base quality is available; no much larger clone lies one base away.

The immunoSEQ Assay, a bias-controlled multiplex PCR, was used to amplify TCRbeta CDR3 regions from genomic DNA. Turning to the authors' computational methods: Within the assay, amplification of reference gene primers was used to estimate how many nucleated cells each sample contained. Sequence reads were collapsed and filtered to measure the absolute abundance of every unique TCRbeta CDR3 rearrangement. Productive Simpson clonality was computed per sample as the square root of Simpson's diversity index over productive rearrangements. Held by TCRdb, this immuneACCESS table contains in-frame sequences only and omits some clones. Under half of the omission traces to an unresolved V gene where checked; the cause of the rest is unknown. V, J and clone size reflect that table, while D and trimming were determined from the DNA. In all, the sample holds about 140,000 clones, and 84% of those were seen once. The ten largest clones represent approximately 3.9% of the sample.

Material: peripheral blood. Here the chain combines TRBV2 and TRBJ2-7; the D gene remains uncertain. The origin of this receptor is a woman in her sixties or seventies with acute or convalescent COVID-19. Here the CDR3 is given as CASSPKYEQYF. The nucleotides are TGTGCCAGCAGCCCCAAATACGAGCAGTACTTC.